A single T cell receptor beta chain is shown here with its context. The sample belongs to a study of blood T cell repertoires in COVID-19. Looking at the study overall: Whether acute or convalescent, the COVID-19 samples came from the United States, Italy and Spain. The cDNA or gDNA used as material had been derived from T cells, B-cell-depleted T cells, or PBMCs.

The authors' processing: Estimation of nucleated cell counts was performed using reference gene primer amplification. TCRdb's table, derived via immunoSEQ multiplex PCR, lists solely in-frame clones and lacks some. V, J and clone size are those of that table, while D and trimming were read from the DNA. Among about 140,000 clones, more than 75% were seen once, and the ten largest hold about 12%. This CDR3 has 13 amino acids. Germline CDR1 LNHNV, CDR2 YYDKDF (reference sequence). Sequencing was performed on peripheral blood. This chain connects TRBV15 to TRBJ1-6; the D gene is possibly TRBD1 (6 bases). The clonotype was recovered from a man of 80 years or more with acute or convalescent COVID-19. The CDR3 DNA reads TGTGCTACCGGGCAGGGGTATAATTCACCCCTCCACTTT. Translated: CATGQGYNSPLHF.